The rows below give T cell receptor beta chains drawn from one sample of a study of blood T cells in healthy people across ages. TCRdb analysed the 5' RACE reads with MiXCR anew, one entry per CDR3 protein. The sample yields fewer than 1,000,000 distinct CDR3 sequences, more than 40% seen once. Source material: blood. The receptors originated from a man aged 60-69 years in good health. The conserved cysteine and the conserved F or W are not part of the CDR3 here. The order of the fields is CDR3 length, J gene, V gene, CDR3 protein.

cdr3_length: 13
j_call: TRBJ2-2
v_call: TRBV7-2
cdr3_aa: ASSRGGHNTGELF

cdr3_length: 9
j_call: TRBJ1-2
v_call: TRBV3-1
cdr3_aa: ASSHTYGYT

cdr3_length: 11
j_call: TRBJ1-1
v_call: TRBV29-1
cdr3_aa: SSREESYTEAF

cdr3_length: 15
j_call: TRBJ2-2
v_call: TRBV6-2/TRBV6-3
cdr3_aa: ASSRTSGGARTGELF

cdr3_length: 15
j_call: TRBJ1-2
v_call: TRBV6-4
cdr3_aa: ASTLDRPALRFYGYT

cdr3_length: 15
j_call: TRBJ2-3
v_call: TRBV20-1
cdr3_aa: RASHSGAHPSQHTQY

cdr3_length: 10
j_call: TRBJ2-7
v_call: TRBV7-2
cdr3_aa: ASSLALYEQY

cdr3_length: 14
j_call: TRBJ1-5
v_call: TRBV7-2
cdr3_aa: ASSSFLTGRGQPQH

cdr3_length: 13
j_call: TRBJ2-7
v_call: TRBV5-6
cdr3_aa: ASSFPGGPPYEQY

cdr3_length: 14
j_call: TRBJ2-7
v_call: TRBV11-2
cdr3_aa: ASSLVFGREAYEQY

cdr3_length: 13
j_call: TRBJ2-4
v_call: TRBV5-6
cdr3_aa: ASSPVGEWQNEQY

cdr3_length: 14
j_call: TRBJ1-1
v_call: TRBV2
cdr3_aa: ASSELQGETNTEAF

cdr3_length: 10
j_call: TRBJ2-2
v_call: TRBV28
cdr3_aa: ASQENTGELF

cdr3_length: 13
j_call: TRBJ2-3
v_call: TRBV29-1
cdr3_aa: SATNQGALADTQY

cdr3_length: 14
j_call: TRBJ2-3
v_call: TRBV12-3/TRBV12-4
cdr3_aa: ASSPTGGISTDTQY

cdr3_length: 14
j_call: TRBJ1-2
v_call: TRBV6-2/TRBV6-3
cdr3_aa: ASSYGLAYPNYGYT

cdr3_length: 13
j_call: TRBJ1-6
v_call: TRBV7-9
cdr3_aa: ASSPKSVVNSPLH

cdr3_length: 14
j_call: TRBJ1-6
v_call: TRBV6-1
cdr3_aa: ASSEALRGGLGPLH

cdr3_length: 13
j_call: TRBJ2-3
v_call: TRBV3-1
cdr3_aa: ASSQVGGYTDTQY

cdr3_length: 12
j_call: TRBJ2-3
v_call: TRBV4-1
cdr3_aa: ASSQETREDTQY

cdr3_length: 13
j_call: TRBJ2-2
v_call: TRBV20-1
cdr3_aa: SARDLAGGLRELF

cdr3_length: 13
j_call: TRBJ2-5
v_call: TRBV29-1
cdr3_aa: SPLLTRGGQETQY

cdr3_length: 12
j_call: TRBJ1-6
v_call: TRBV11-3
cdr3_aa: ASSVGDSPSALH

cdr3_length: 16
j_call: TRBJ2-1
v_call: TRBV4-3
cdr3_aa: ASSQGSRGRAGGDEQF

cdr3_length: 12
j_call: TRBJ2-3
v_call: TRBV29-1
cdr3_aa: SVEVTGSTDTQY

cdr3_length: 10
j_call: TRBJ2-1
v_call: TRBV6-2/TRBV6-3
cdr3_aa: ASSYLAYEQF

cdr3_length: 10
j_call: TRBJ2-1
v_call: TRBV5-1
cdr3_aa: ASSGGVHEQF

cdr3_length: 13
j_call: TRBJ2-7
v_call: TRBV20-1
cdr3_aa: SASNRDRGSYEQY

cdr3_length: 12
j_call: TRBJ1-3
v_call: TRBV20-1
cdr3_aa: SAPRVGVENTIY

cdr3_length: 13
j_call: .
v_call: TRBV20-1
cdr3_aa: SAENGGRHSYEQY

cdr3_length: 15
j_call: TRBJ2-7
v_call: TRBV7-9
cdr3_aa: ASSSHAWEPSSYEQY

cdr3_length: 14
j_call: TRBJ2-7
v_call: TRBV7-9
cdr3_aa: ASSGQTGGKTYEQY

cdr3_length: 12
j_call: TRBJ1-2
v_call: TRBV28
cdr3_aa: ASSRMGGNYGYT

cdr3_length: 12
j_call: TRBJ1-1
v_call: TRBV11-2
cdr3_aa: ASSAWTGTTEAF

cdr3_length: 13
j_call: TRBJ2-5
v_call: TRBV6-2/TRBV6-3
cdr3_aa: ASSDGQGFLETQY

cdr3_length: 13
j_call: TRBJ2-5
v_call: TRBV20-1
cdr3_aa: SASSKRLIQETQY

cdr3_length: 11
j_call: TRBJ2-7
v_call: TRBV6-6
cdr3_aa: ASSDRGNYEQY

cdr3_length: 12
j_call: TRBJ2-3
v_call: TRBV6-5
cdr3_aa: ASSSGGAKDTQY

cdr3_length: 13
j_call: .
v_call: TRBV3-1
cdr3_aa: TSSHGRRTIETQY

cdr3_length: 15
j_call: .
v_call: TRBV6-1
cdr3_aa: ASGQHRTGKYQETQY

cdr3_length: 15
j_call: TRBJ2-7
v_call: TRBV4-3
cdr3_aa: ASSQDHWGQGRYEQY

cdr3_length: 15
j_call: TRBJ2-6
v_call: TRBV7-2
cdr3_aa: ASSLGQGANGANVLT

cdr3_length: 13
j_call: TRBJ2-3
v_call: TRBV12-5
cdr3_aa: ASGLRDLGTDTQY

cdr3_length: 13
j_call: TRBJ1-5
v_call: TRBV7-9
cdr3_aa: ASSRQGLDDQPQH

cdr3_length: 11
j_call: TRBJ2-5
v_call: TRBV28
cdr3_aa: ASSSPPQETQY